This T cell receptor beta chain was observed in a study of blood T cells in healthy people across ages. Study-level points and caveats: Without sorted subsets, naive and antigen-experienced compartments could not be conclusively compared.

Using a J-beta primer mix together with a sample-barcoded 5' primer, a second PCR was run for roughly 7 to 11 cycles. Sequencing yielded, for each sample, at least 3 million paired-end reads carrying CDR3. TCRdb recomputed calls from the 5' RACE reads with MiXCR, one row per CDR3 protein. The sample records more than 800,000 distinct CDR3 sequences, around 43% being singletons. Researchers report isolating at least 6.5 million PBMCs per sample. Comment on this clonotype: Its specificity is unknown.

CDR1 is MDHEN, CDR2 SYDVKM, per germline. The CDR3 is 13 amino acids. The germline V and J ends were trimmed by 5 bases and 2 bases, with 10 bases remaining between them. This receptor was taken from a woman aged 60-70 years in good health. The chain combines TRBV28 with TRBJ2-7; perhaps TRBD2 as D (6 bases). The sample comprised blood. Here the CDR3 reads CASSPRLAYEQYF. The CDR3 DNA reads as TGTGCCAGCAGTCCTCGACTAGCCTACGAGCAGTACTTC.